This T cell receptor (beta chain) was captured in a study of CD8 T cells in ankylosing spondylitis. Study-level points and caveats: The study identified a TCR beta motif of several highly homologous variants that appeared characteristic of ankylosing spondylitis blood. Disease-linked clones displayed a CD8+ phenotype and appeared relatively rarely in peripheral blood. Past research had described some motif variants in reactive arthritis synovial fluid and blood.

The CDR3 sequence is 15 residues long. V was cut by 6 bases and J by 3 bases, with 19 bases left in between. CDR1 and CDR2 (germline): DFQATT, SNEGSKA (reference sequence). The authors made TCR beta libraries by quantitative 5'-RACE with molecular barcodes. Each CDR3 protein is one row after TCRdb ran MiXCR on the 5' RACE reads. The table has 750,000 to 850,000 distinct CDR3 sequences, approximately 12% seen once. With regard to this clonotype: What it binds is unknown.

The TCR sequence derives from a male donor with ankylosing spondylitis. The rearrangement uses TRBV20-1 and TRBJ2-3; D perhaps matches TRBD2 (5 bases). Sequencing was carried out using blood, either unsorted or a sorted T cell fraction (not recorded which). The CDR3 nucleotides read TGCAGTGCCCCGTCCACCGCGGCGGGTACAGATACGCAGTATTTT. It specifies CSAPSTAAGTDTQYF.